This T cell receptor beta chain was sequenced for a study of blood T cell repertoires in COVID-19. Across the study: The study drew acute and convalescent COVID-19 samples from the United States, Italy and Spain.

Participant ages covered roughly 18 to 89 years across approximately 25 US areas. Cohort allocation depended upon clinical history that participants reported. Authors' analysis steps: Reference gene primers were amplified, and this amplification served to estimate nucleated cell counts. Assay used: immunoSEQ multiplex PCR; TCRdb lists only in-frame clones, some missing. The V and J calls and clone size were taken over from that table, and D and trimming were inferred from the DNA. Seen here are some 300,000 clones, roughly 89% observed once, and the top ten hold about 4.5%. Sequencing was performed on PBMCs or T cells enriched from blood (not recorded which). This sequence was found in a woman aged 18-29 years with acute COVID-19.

In nucleotides, the CDR3 is TGTGCCAGCAGCTCGGGGGGTGGGAGTTCACCCCTCCACTTT. Protein sequence: CASSSGGGSSPLHF. J is TRBJ1-6 and V is TRBV7-2; tentative D call: TRBD1 (5 bases). The ends were cut back, 4 bases at V and 9 bases at J, with 13 bases in the middle. This CDR3 is built from 14 residues. In germline, CDR1 is SGHTA, CDR2 FQGNSA.